In its sample, the clone carrying this TCR beta chain was seen a few times. Measured with immunoSEQ multiplex PCR; TCRdb has only the in-frame clones, and not every one. Of 300,000 to 350,000 clones listed, 88% are singletons. Participant age was roughly 18 to 100 years, and participants resided in fewer than 30 US areas. The V gene's germline CDR1 is MNHEY and CDR2 SMNVEV (reference sequence). This CDR3 comprises 14 residues. V was cut by 8 bases and J by 4 bases, with 16 bases left in between. The source of the sample is a study of blood T cell repertoires in COVID-19. The sequenced sample was PBMCs or T cells enriched from blood (not recorded which). The V gene is TRBV27, the J gene TRBJ2-3; D may be TRBD2 (6 bases). This receptor was obtained from a young man who had recovered from COVID-19. The CDR3 protein is CASHRGSGSDTQYF. The CDR3 coding sequence is TGTGCCAGCCATCGGGGGTCAGGCTCAGATACGCAGTATTTT.